The clone carrying this T cell receptor beta chain showed up many times. The entry originates in a study of CD8 T cells in ankylosing spondylitis. One entry per CDR3 protein, called by TCRdb with MiXCR from the 5' RACE reads. The table records some 220,000 distinct CDR3 sequences, roughly 10% of them present only once. This CDR3 comprises 15 residues. With V trimmed by 1 base and J by 7 bases, 5 bases remained unmatched. Germline values: CDR1 SQVTM, CDR2 ANQGSEA. This clonotype originated in a male donor with ankylosing spondylitis or in good health (not recorded which). The sequenced sample consisted of blood, either unsorted or a sorted T cell fraction (not recorded which). The rearrangement links TRBV29-1 to TRBJ1-6; 9 bases agree with TRBD1. CDR3 bases: TGCAGCGTTGAAGGGGGCGGGACAGGGAATTCACCCCTCCACTTT. The encoded protein is CSVEGGGTGNSPLHF.